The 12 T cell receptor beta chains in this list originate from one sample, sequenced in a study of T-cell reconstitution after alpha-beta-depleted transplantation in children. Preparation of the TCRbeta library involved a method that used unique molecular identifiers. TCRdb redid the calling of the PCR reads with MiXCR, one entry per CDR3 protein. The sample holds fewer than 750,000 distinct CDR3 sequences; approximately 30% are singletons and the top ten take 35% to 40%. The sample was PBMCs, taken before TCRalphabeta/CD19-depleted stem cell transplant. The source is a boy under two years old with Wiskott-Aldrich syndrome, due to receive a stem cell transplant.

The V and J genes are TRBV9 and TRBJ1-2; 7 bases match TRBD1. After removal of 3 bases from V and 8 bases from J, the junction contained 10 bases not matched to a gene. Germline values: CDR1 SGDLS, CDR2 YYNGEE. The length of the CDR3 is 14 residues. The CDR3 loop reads CASSAATGIGGYTF. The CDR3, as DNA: TGTGCCAGCAGCGCCGCGACAGGGATTGGAGGCTACACCTTC.

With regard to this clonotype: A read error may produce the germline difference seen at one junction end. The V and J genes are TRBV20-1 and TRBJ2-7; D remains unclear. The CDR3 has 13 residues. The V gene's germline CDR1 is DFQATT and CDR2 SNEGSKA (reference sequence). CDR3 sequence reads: CSASSQSSHEQYF. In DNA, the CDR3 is TGCAGTGCTAGCTCCCAGAGCTCCCACGAGCAGTACTTC.

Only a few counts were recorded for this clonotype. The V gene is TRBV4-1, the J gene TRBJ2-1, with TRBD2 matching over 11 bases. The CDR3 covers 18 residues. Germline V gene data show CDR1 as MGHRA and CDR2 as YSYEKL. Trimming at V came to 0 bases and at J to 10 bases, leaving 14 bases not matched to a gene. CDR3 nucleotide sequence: TGCGCCAGCAGCCAAGAACGCATAGCGGGAGGGCTCGTTAGGGAGCAGTTCTTC. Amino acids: CASSQERIAGGLVREQFF.

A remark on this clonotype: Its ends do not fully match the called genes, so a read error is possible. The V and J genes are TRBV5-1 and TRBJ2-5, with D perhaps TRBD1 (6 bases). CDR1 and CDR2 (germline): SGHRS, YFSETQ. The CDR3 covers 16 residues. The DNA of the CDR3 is TGCGCCAGCAGTTTGGAAGGATACAGGGAACTGGAGACCCAGTACTTC. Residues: CASSLEGYRELETQYF.

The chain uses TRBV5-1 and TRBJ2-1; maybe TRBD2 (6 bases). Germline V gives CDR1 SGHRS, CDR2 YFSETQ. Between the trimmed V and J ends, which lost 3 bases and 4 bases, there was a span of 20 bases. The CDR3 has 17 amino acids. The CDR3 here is CASSSLLPGLAYNEQFF. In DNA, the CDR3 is TGCGCCAGCAGCTCATTACTACCGGGACTGGCATACAATGAGCAGTTCTTC.

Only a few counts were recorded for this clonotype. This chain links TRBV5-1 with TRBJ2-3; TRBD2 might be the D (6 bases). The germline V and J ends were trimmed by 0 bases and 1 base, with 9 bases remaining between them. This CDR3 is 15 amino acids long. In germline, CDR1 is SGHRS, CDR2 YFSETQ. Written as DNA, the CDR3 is TGCGCCAGCAGCTTGGTCGGGAGTGGCACAGATACGCAGTATTTT. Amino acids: CASSLVGSGTDTQYF.

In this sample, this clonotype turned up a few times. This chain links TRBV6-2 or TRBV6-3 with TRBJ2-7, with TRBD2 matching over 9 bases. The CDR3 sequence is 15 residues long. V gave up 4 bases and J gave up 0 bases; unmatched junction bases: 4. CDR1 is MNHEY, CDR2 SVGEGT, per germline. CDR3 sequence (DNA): TGTGCCAGCAGTTTGACTAGCGGCCCCTCCTACGAGCAGTACTTC. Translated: CASSLTSGPSYEQYF.

The CDR3 DNA is TGTGCCAGCAGCATCCGAACTAGCGGTGTCAATGAGCAGTTCTTC. It is translated as CASSIRTSGVNEQFF. V gene TRBV9 combines with J gene TRBJ2-1; TRBD2 aligns across 8 bases. This CDR3 is 15 amino acids long. Germline CDR1 and CDR2: SGDLS and YYNGEE. The ends lost 4 bases at V and 6 bases at J; junction bases unmatched: 9.

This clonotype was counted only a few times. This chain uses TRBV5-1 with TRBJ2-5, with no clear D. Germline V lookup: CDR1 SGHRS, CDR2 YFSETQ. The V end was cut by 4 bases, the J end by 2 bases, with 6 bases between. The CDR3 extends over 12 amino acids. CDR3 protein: CASSEPQETQYF. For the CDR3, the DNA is TGCGCCAGCAGCGAACCTCAAGAGACCCAGTACTTC.

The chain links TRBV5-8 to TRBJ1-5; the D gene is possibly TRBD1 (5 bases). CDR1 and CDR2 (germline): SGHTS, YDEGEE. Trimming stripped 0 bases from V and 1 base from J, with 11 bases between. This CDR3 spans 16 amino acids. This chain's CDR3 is CASSLEVGGSNQPQHF. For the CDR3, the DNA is TGTGCCAGCAGCTTGGAGGTTGGGGGAAGCAATCAGCCCCAGCATTTT.

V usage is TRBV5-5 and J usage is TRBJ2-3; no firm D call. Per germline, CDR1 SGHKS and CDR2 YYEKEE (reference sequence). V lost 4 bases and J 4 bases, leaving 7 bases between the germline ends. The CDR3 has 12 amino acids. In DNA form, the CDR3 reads TGTGCCAGCAGCAAAGGTCCAGATACGCAGTATTTT. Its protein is CASSKGPDTQYF.

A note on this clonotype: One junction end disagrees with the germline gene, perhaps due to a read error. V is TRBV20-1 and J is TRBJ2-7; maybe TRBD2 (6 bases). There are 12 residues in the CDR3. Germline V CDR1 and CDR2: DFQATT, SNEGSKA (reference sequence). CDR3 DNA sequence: TGCAGTGCTAGATGGGGCGGGGAAGAGCATTACTTC. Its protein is CSARWGGEEHYF.